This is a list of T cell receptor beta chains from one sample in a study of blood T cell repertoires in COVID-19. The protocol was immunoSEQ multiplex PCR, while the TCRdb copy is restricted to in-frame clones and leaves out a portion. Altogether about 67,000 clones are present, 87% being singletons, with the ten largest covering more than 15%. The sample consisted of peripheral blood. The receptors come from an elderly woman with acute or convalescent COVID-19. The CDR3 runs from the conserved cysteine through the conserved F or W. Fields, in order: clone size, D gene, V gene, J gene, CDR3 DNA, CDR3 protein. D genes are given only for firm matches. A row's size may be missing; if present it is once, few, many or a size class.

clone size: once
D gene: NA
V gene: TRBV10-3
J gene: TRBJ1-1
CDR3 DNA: TGTGCCATCAGTGACGGGACACCCAACACTGAAGCTTTCTTT
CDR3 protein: CAISDGTPNTEAFF

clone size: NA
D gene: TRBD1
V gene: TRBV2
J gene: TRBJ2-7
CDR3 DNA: TGTGCCAGCAACCGTAGACAGGGCCCCTCGGCGGCCTACGAGCAGTACTTC
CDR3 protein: CASNRRQGPSAAYEQYF

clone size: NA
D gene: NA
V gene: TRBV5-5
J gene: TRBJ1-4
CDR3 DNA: TGTGCCAGCAGCTTCGGGGGAGGGGCATCTAATGAAAAACTGTTTTTT
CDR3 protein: CASSFGGGASNEKLFF

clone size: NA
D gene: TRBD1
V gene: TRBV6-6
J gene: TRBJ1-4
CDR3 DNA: TGTGCCAGCAGTATCGGGACAGCGTCTGAAAAACTGTTTTTT
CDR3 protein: CASSIGTASEKLFF

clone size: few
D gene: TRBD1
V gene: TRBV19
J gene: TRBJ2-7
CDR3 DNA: TGTGCCAGTAGTCCACTCCCTCCGGGACAGGGGGTCAACGAGCAGTACTTC
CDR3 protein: CASSPLPPGQGVNEQYF

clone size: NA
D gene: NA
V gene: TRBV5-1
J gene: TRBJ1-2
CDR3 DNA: TGCGCCAGCAGCTTTCCAGGGGATGGCTACACCTTC
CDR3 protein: CASSFPGDGYTF

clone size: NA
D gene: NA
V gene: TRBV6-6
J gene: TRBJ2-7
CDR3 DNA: TGTGCCAGCCGTTCCCCCATTCTAGCGAACGAGCAGTACTTC
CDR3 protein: CASRSPILANEQYF

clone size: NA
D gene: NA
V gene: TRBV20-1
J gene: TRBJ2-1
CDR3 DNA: TGCAGTGCTAGTGGCCAGGGTGTAAGGAATGAGCAGTTCTTC
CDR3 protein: CSASGQGVRNEQFF

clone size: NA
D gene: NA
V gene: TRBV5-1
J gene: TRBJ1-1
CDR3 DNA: TGCGCCAGCAGCTTCGAGAGCAACACTGAAGCTTTCTTT
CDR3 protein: CASSFESNTEAFF

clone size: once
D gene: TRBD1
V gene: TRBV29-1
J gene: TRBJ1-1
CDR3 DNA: TGCAGCGTAATGACAGGGGGCTCGACTGAAGCTTTCTTT
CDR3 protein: CSVMTGGSTEAFF

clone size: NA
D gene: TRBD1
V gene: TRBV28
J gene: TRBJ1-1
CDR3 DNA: TGTGCCAGCAGTTTAGACAGGGTGGTAACTGAAGCTTTCTTT
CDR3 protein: CASSLDRVVTEAFF

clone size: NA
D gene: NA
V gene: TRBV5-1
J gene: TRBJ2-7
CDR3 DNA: TGCGCCAGCAGCTTGTACAGTCAAACCTACGAGCAGTACTTC
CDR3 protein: CASSLYSQTYEQYF

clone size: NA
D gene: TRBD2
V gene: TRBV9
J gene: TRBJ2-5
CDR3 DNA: TGTGCCAGCAGCGTTTCTGGCGGAGCGGGGGAGACCCAGTACTTC
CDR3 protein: CASSVSGGAGETQYF

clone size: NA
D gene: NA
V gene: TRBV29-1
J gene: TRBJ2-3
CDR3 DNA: TGCAGCGTTGGGTCCGCGACAGATACGCAGTATTTT
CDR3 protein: CSVGSATDTQYF

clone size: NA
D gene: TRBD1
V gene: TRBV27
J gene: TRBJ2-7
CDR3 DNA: TGTGCCAGCAGAGGACAGGGGAACGAGCAGTACTTC
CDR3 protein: CASRGQGNEQYF

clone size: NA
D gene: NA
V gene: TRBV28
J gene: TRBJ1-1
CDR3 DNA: TGTGCCAGCAGTCCCCGAGTCGACACTGAAGCTTTCTTT
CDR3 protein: CASSPRVDTEAFF

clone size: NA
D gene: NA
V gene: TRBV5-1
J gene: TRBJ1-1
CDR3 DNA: TGCGCCAGCAGCTTAGTGTTCAGGGGCGCAGGTAGAACTGAAGCTTTCTTT
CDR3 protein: CASSLVFRGAGRTEAFF

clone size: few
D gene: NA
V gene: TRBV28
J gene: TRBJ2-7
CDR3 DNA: TGTGCCAGCAGTACCGGGGGAACTAGGAACCACGAGCAGTACTTC
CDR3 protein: CASSTGGTRNHEQYF

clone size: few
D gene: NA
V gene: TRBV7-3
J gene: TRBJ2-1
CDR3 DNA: TGTGCCAGCAGCGCCCAGACAGGATGGGGTGAGCAGTTCTTC
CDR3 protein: CASSAQTGWGEQFF

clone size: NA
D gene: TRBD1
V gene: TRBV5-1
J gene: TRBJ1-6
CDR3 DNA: TGCGCCAGCAATACAGGGGTAGCTAATTCACCCCTCCACTTT
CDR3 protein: CASNTGVANSPLHF

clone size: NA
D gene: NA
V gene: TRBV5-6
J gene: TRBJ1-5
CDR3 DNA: TGTGCCAGCAGCTTGGGTATTAGCAATCAGCCCCAGCATTTT
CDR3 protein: CASSLGISNQPQHF

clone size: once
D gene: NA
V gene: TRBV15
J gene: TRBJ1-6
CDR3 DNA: TGTGCCACCAGCAGAGACCCAGGGATTAATTCACCCCTCCACTTT
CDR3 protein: CATSRDPGINSPLHF

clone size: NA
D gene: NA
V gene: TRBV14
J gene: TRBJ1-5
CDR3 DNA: TGTGCCAGCAGTCCTAATCGTAATGGGCCCCAGCATTTT
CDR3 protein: CASSPNRNGPQHF

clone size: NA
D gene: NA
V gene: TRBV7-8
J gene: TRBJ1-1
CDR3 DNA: TGTGCCAGCAGCTTAGCGCCCACAGACACTGAAGCTTTCTTT
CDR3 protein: CASSLAPTDTEAFF

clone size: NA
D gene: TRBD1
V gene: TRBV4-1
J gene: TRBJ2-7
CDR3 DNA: TGCGCCAGCAGCACCTTCTACGACAGGGTAATACCCTACGAGCAGTACTTC
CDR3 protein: CASSTFYDRVIPYEQYF

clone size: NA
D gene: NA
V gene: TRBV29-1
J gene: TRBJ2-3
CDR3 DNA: TGCAGCGTTGGGGGCGGCACAGATACGCAGTATTTT
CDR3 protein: CSVGGGTDTQYF

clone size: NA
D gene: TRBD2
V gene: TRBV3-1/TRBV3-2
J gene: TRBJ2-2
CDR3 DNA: TGTGCCAGCAGACCTCTTGGACTAGCCGGGGAGCTGTTTTTT
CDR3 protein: CASRPLGLAGELFF

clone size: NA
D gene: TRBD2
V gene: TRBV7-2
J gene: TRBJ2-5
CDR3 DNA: TGTGCCAGCAGCCCCTCAGGGCTCCAAGCGACTAGCGGTGACCAGTACTTC
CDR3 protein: CASSPSGLQATSGDQYF

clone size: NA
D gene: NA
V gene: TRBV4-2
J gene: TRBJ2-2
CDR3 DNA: TGTGCCAGCAGCCTAGGGGTAGAGACCGGGGAGCTGTTTTTT
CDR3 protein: CASSLGVETGELFF

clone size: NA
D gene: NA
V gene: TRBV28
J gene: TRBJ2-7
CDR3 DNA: TGTGCCAGCAGAACAGAATACGAGCAGTACTTC
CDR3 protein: CASRTEYEQYF

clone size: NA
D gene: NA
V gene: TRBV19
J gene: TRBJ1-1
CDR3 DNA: TGTGCCAGTAGTATAGATAGGAGAATGACTGAAGCTTTCTTT
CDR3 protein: CASSIDRRMTEAFF

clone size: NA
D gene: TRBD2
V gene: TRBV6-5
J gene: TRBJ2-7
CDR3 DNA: TGTGCCAGCAGTCTGGGACTAGCCGGCGAGCAGTACTTC
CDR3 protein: CASSLGLAGEQYF

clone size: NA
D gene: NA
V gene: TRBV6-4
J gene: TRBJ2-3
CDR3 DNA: TGTGCCAGCAGTGACGACGCGGGGGCGGGGGATACGCAGTATTTT
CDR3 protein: CASSDDAGAGDTQYF

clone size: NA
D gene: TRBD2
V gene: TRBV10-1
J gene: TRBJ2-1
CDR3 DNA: TGCGCCAGCAGCCCCACCACCGGGACTAGCGGGGGGCTGGGAGAGCAGTTCTTC
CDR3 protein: CASSPTTGTSGGLGEQFF

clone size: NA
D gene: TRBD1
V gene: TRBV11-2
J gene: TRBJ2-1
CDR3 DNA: TGTGCCAGCAGCTTATACCCGGGACAGGGGGCAGGAAATGAGCAGTTCTTC
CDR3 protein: CASSLYPGQGAGNEQFF

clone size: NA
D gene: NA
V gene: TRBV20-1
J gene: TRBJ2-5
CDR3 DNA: TGCAGTGCTAGTCCGGGACTCATCCAAGAGACCCAGTACTTC
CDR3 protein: CSASPGLIQETQYF

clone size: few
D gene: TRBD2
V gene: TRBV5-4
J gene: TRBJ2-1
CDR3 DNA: TGTGCCAGCAGCTGGACTAGCGGGAGGACCTACAATGAGCAGTTCTTC
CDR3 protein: CASSWTSGRTYNEQFF

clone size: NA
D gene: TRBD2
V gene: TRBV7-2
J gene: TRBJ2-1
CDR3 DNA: TGTGCCAGCAGCTTAAGAGGGCGGGGGTCTACCTACAATGAGCAGTTCTTC
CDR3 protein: CASSLRGRGSTYNEQFF

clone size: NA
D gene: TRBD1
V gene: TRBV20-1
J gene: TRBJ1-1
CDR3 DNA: TGCAGTGCGGGACAGGAAAGTGCTTTCTTT
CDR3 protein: CSAGQESAFF

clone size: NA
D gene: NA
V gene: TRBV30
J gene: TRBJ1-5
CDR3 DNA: TGTGCCTGGAGCTCCCGCCCCTCCACGGACAGTTTAAATCAGCCCCAGCATTTT
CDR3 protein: CAWSSRPSTDSLNQPQHF

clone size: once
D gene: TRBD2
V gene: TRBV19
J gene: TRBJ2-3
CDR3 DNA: TGTGCCAGTAGTACCCGGACTAGCGGGAGTCATACGCAGTATTTT
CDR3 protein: CASSTRTSGSHTQYF

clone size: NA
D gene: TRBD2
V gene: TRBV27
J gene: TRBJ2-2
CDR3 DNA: TGTGCCAGCAGTTTACGGCAGGGAGGGCCCACCGGGGAGCTGTTTTTT
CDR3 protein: CASSLRQGGPTGELFF

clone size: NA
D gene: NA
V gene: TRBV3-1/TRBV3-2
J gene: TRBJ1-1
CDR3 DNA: TGTGCCAGCAGCCAAGAGAGGGTCAACACTGAAGCTTTCTTT
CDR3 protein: CASSQERVNTEAFF

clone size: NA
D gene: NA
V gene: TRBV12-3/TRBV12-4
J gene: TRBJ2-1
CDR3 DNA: TGTGCCAGCCGAGCGGGCGCCTACAATGAGCAGTTCTTC
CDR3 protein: CASRAGAYNEQFF

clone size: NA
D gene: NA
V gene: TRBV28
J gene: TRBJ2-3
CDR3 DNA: TGTGCCAGCAGTTTTGGAGCTACAGATACGCAGTATTTT
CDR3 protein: CASSFGATDTQYF

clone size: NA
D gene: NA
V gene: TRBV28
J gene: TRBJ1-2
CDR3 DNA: TGTGCCAGCAGTCAAAGACAGTATGGCTACACCTTC
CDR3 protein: CASSQRQYGYTF